This entry concerns a single TCR beta chain. V was clipped by 3 bases and J by 4 bases; unmatched bases: 1. Germline V gene lookup returns CDR1 SGHRS and CDR2 YFSETQ. The CDR3 spans 13 residues. This table comes from immunoSEQ multiplex PCR, and its TCRdb copy is limited to in-frame clones, with some not included. Of 10,000 or so clones listed, roughly 93% are singletons. This entry is derived from a study of technical replicates of blood from several donors. The receptor comes from a human donor in good health. The chain carries TRBV5-1 and TRBJ2-5, with 9 positions matching TRBD2. The specimen was PBMCs. CDR3 nucleotide sequence: TGCGCCAGCAGCTCTAGCGGGATAGAGACCCAGTACTTC. It is translated as CASSSSGIETQYF.